Each of the 8 T cell receptor beta chains below was sequenced from the same sample in a study of T-cell memory formation after mild COVID-19. TCRdb analysed the 5' RACE reads with MiXCR anew, one entry per CDR3 protein. The table shows under 450,000 distinct CDR3 sequences, with around a quarter occurring only once. Input material: PBMCs or a T cell subset sorted from them (not recorded which). These receptors all stem from an adult woman who had mild COVID-19 (a few samples of this study predate the infection). Cell type and time point are not known.

This clonotype was picked up a small number of times. The chain joins TRBV29-1 to TRBJ1-1; possible D gene TRBD1, 5 bases. CDR1 SQVTM and CDR2 ANQGSEA come from the germline V gene. With 3 bases removed from V and 0 bases from J, the gap between germline ends came to 11 bases. The CDR3 is 14 amino acids. The chain's CDR3 is CSVDIGTLNTEAFF. The CDR3 DNA reads TGCAGCGTTGATATCGGGACGTTGAACACTGAAGCTTTCTTT. The full variable domain, its missing parts supplied by reference TRBV29-1 and TRBJ1-1, is SAVISQKPSRDICQRGTSLTIQCQVDSQVTMMFWYRQQPGQSLTLIATANQGSEATYESGFVIDKFPISRPNLTFSTLTVSNMSPEDSSIYLCSVDIGTLNTEAFFGQGTRLTVV.

The J gene is TRBJ1-2, the V gene TRBV7-9; TRBD1 matches at 8 bases. This CDR3 region has 16 residues. Germline-derived CDR1 and CDR2 are SEHNR and FQNEAQ (reference sequence). The V segment lost 4 bases and the J segment 4 bases; nucleotides outside the gene matches: 11. This CDR3 reads CASSSDRGLRPYGYTF. The DNA of the CDR3 is TGTGCCAGCAGCTCCGACAGGGGCCTCCGCCCCTATGGCTACACCTTC.

The chain carries TRBV10-3 and TRBJ2-5; D is possibly TRBD2 (5 bases). Germline values: CDR1 ENHRY, CDR2 SYGVKD. This CDR3 comprises 14 residues. Trimming pared 5 bases from V and 2 bases from J, leaving 12 bases between. The CDR3 coding sequence is TGTGCCATCAGTCGGACTGGGGATCAAGAGACCCAGTACTTC. Translation: CAISRTGDQETQYF.

The chain has TRBV18 and TRBJ1-3, with TRBD1 identical over 9 bases. The CDR3 runs 17 residues. The germline gives CDR1 KGHSH, CDR2 LQKENI. V was clipped by 2 bases and J by 0 bases; unmatched bases: 5. As DNA, the CDR3 is TGTGCCAGCTCACCAAACAGGGGGCAATTCTCTGGAAACACCATATATTTT. It translates to CASSPNRGQFSGNTIYF.

CDR3 region: CASSLAGSYTF. The DNA of the CDR3 is TGCGCCAGCAGCTTGGCAGGAAGCTACACCTTC. The rearrangement uses TRBV5-1 and TRBJ1-2; D gene unclear. Germline V gene sequence: CDR1 SGHRS, CDR2 YFSETQ. The CDR3 has 11 residues. Trimming took 0 bases from V and 9 from J, leaving 6 bases between them.

This clonotype has a handful of counts. As DNA, the CDR3 is TGTGCCAGCAGCTCACCGGACTCGCTAAACACCGGGGAGCTGTTTTTT. It is translated as CASSSPDSLNTGELFF. This chain links TRBV7-2 with TRBJ2-2, with D perhaps matching TRBD2 (5 bases). This CDR3 has 16 amino acids. V was trimmed by 4 bases and J by 2 bases, leaving 14 bases between them. The germline CDR1 and CDR2 sequences are SGHTA and FQGNSA. Looking up the rest from reference TRBV7-2 and TRBJ2-2 gives the full variable domain: GAGVSQSPSNKVTEKGKDVELRCDPISGHTALYWYRQSLGQGLEFLIYFQGNSAPDKSGLPSDRFSAERTGGSVSTLTIQRTQQEDSAVYLCASSSPDSLNTGELFFGEGSRLTVL.

This chain uses TRBV4-1 with TRBJ1-4; D is ambiguous. Trimming stripped 0 bases from V and 8 bases from J, with 19 bases between. The CDR3 covers 17 residues. Germline loops: CDR1 MGHRA, CDR2 YSYEKL. CDR3 DNA: TGCGCCAGCAGCCAAGATGATAATCTCCCCTTAAGGGAAAAACTGTTTTTT. Its translation: CASSQDDNLPLREKLFF.

This clonotype has a handful of counts. V usage is TRBV6-1 and J usage is TRBJ1-5; a possible D gene is TRBD1 (6 bases). This CDR3 comprises 14 residues. Deletions cut 6 bases from V and 0 bases from J, with 9 bases between. The germline V gene has CDR1 MNHNS and CDR2 SASEGT. The CDR3 is CASRKGGSNQPQHF. The CDR3 DNA is TGTGCCAGCAGGAAGGGGGGTAGCAATCAGCCCCAGCATTTT.